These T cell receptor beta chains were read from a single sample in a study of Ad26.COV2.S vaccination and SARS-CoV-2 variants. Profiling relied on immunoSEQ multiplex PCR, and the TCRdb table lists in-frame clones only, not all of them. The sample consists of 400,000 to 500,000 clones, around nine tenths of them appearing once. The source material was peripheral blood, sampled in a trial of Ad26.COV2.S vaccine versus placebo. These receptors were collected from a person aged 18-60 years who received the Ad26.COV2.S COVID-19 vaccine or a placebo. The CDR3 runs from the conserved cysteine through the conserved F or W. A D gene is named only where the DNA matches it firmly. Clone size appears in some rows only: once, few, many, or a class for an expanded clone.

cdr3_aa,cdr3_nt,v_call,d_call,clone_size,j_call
CASSLSAGGSQPQHF,TGTGCCAGCAGTTTATCGGCAGGGGGTAGTCAGCCCCAGCATTTT,TRBV27,TRBD1,.,TRBJ1-5
CASSPTGSYEQYF,TGTGCCAGCAGCCCGACAGGTTCCTACGAGCAGTACTTC,TRBV11-3,.,.,TRBJ2-7
CASSSGLPYEQYF,TGTGCCAGCAGTTCCGGGCTACCCTACGAGCAGTACTTC,TRBV12-3/TRBV12-4,.,.,TRBJ2-7
CASSVGGRALAYEQYF,TGTGCCAGCAGCGTAGGAGGGCGGGCCCTAGCCTACGAGCAGTACTTC,TRBV9,.,few,TRBJ2-7
CASTPGPEGNEQFF,TGTGCCAGCACCCCGGGACCAGAGGGCAATGAGCAGTTCTTC,TRBV6-2/TRBV6-3,.,medium-sized,TRBJ2-1
CASSQGLGGYGYTF,TGCGCCAGCAGCCAAGGACTGGGGGGCTATGGCTACACCTTC,TRBV4-1,.,.,TRBJ1-2
CASSFTGLFETQYF,TGTGCCAGCAGTTTTACAGGGCTTTTTGAGACCCAGTACTTC,TRBV7-9,.,.,TRBJ2-5
CASSPTGWQDSFNTEAFF,TGTGCCAGCAGCCCCACTGGTTGGCAGGACAGCTTCAACACTGAAGCTTTCTTT,TRBV7-8,.,.,TRBJ1-1
CASSLVGTGSNEQFF,TGTGCCAGCAGCTTAGTTGGGACAGGGTCCAATGAGCAGTTCTTC,TRBV7-2,TRBD1,once,TRBJ2-1
CASRQGEAFF,TGTGCCAGCAGACAGGGTGAAGCTTTCTTT,TRBV2,.,.,TRBJ1-1
CASSIASRNSPLHF,TGTGCCAGTAGTATCGCTAGCCGAAATTCACCCCTCCACTTT,TRBV19,.,.,TRBJ1-6
CASSPGTEQFF,TGTGCCAGCAGCCCCGGGACTGAGCAGTTCTTC,TRBV3-1/TRBV3-2,.,.,TRBJ2-1
CASSLGLATNEKLFF,TGTGCCAGCAGCCTGGGGCTCGCAACTAATGAAAAACTGTTTTTT,TRBV7-8,.,.,TRBJ1-4
CASSPRGVRAGANVLTF,TGTGCCAGCTCACCAAGAGGCGTAAGGGCTGGGGCCAACGTCCTGACTTTC,TRBV18,.,.,TRBJ2-6
CASRPDRGSEAYNEQFF,TGTGCCAGCCGCCCTGATCGGGGTAGCGAAGCCTACAATGAGCAGTTCTTC,TRBV21-1,.,once,TRBJ2-1
CASSSLGSGNSPLHF,TGTGCCAGTAGTTCGCTAGGATCGGGGAATTCACCCCTCCACTTT,TRBV19,.,.,TRBJ1-6
CAWSTGVRETQYF,TGTGCCTGGAGTACAGGGGTCCGAGAGACCCAGTACTTC,TRBV30,TRBD1,.,TRBJ2-5
CASSPLGGNGGTDTQYF,TGCGCCAGCAGCCCCCTTGGAGGGAACGGAGGAACAGATACGCAGTATTTT,TRBV5-1,.,.,TRBJ2-3
CASSQPLGDNEQFF,TGTGCCAGCAGCCAACCCCTCGGGGACAATGAGCAGTTCTTC,TRBV14,.,once,TRBJ2-1
CASSFEADTQYF,TGTGCCAGCAGCTTTGAGGCAGATACGCAGTATTTT,TRBV7-6,.,.,TRBJ2-3
CAWAGGWGNQPQHF,TGTGCCTGGGCCGGGGGTTGGGGCAATCAGCCCCAGCATTTT,TRBV30,.,once,TRBJ1-5
CASHMGEDRKPPQQYF,TGCGCCAGCCACATGGGGGAGGACAGGAAGCCGCCACAGCAGTACTTC,TRBV10-1,.,.,TRBJ2-7
CASSSGGAYNEQFF,TGTGCCAGCAGTTCCGGGGGTGCCTACAATGAGCAGTTCTTC,TRBV6-5,.,.,TRBJ2-1
CASSQSTGQIYEQYF,TGTGCCAGCAGCCAAAGTACGGGACAGATTTACGAGCAGTACTTC,TRBV7-9,TRBD1,few,TRBJ2-7
CASSFGPPGGKNIQYF,TGTGCCAGCAGCTTTGGACCCCCTGGGGGTAAAAACATTCAGTACTTC,TRBV5-4,.,.,TRBJ2-4
CAISEFGTGDGYTF,TGTGCCATCAGTGAGTTCGGGACAGGGGACGGCTACACCTTC,TRBV10-3,TRBD1,.,TRBJ1-2
CASSLEGTSEGETQYF,TGTGCCAGCAGCTTAGAAGGGACTAGCGAAGGAGAGACCCAGTACTTC,TRBV11-3,TRBD2,.,TRBJ2-5
CASSPTGDTEAFF,TGCGCCAGCAGCCCGACAGGGGACACTGAAGCTTTCTTT,TRBV5-1,TRBD1,.,TRBJ1-1
CASSLEAGTNTEAFF,TGTGCCAGCAGCTTAGAGGCAGGGACGAACACTGAAGCTTTCTTT,TRBV7-9,.,.,TRBJ1-1
CASSLEPPYEQYF,TGTGCCAGCAGCTTAGAACCTCCCTACGAGCAGTACTTC,TRBV7-8,.,.,TRBJ2-7
CASSVAPLTGGTEAFF,TGTGCCAGCAGCGTAGCCCCTCTGACAGGGGGCACTGAAGCTTTCTTT,TRBV9,TRBD1,.,TRBJ1-1
CASSLPGGARYGYTF,TGTGCCAGCAGCTTACCGGGGGGGGCTAGGTATGGCTACACCTTC,TRBV7-2,.,.,TRBJ1-2
CAISSGHNYGYTF,TGTGCCATTTCATCCGGACACAACTATGGCTACACCTTC,TRBV28,.,once,TRBJ1-2
CAITTGTSSTDTQYF,TGTGCCATCACTACCGGGACAAGTAGCACAGATACGCAGTATTTT,TRBV10-3,.,.,TRBJ2-3
CATFGPKLRSGNTIYF,TGTGCCACCTTTGGTCCGAAGCTACGCTCTGGAAACACCATATATTTT,TRBV28,.,.,TRBJ1-3
CASGLVLSGGLNEQFF,TGTGCTAGTGGTTTGGTACTGAGCGGGGGGCTCAATGAGCAGTTCTTC,TRBV12-5,TRBD2,.,TRBJ2-1
CASSQGALEQFF,TGTGCCAGCAGCCAAGGCGCCCTTGAGCAGTTCTTC,TRBV4-2,.,.,TRBJ2-1
CAWSGPSFYNSPLHF,TGTGCCTGGAGTGGCCCCAGCTTCTATAATTCACCCCTCCACTTT,TRBV30,.,.,TRBJ1-6
CASSLEGGTSNQPQHF,TGTGCCAGCAGTTTAGAGGGGGGCACTAGCAATCAGCCCCAGCATTTT,TRBV28,.,.,TRBJ1-5
CASNSTRDVDASYEQYF,TGTGCCAGCAATAGTACACGCGATGTCGACGCCTCCTACGAGCAGTACTTC,TRBV2,.,.,TRBJ2-7
CASSLRGDYEQYF,TGTGCCAGCAGTTTAAGGGGGGACTACGAGCAGTACTTC,TRBV28,.,.,TRBJ2-7
CASSLTTAYEQYF,TGTGCCAGCAGCTTAACGACGGCCTACGAGCAGTACTTC,TRBV7-9,.,.,TRBJ2-7
CASSYGGREGNEQFF,TGTGCCAGCAGCTACGGGGGCCGCGAGGGAAATGAGCAGTTCTTC,TRBV7-3,.,.,TRBJ2-1
CASSYLTFGTSGGSTDTQYF,TGTGCCAGCAGTTACCTAACATTTGGGACTAGCGGGGGGAGCACAGATACGCAGTATTTT,TRBV28,TRBD2,once,TRBJ2-3
CASRPLRNSSNGYTF,TGTGCCAGCAGGCCTCTTAGGAACAGCTCTAATGGCTACACCTTC,TRBV6-2/TRBV6-3,.,.,TRBJ1-2
CASSFSIKANYGYTF,TGTGCCAGCAGCTTCTCAATAAAAGCTAACTATGGCTACACCTTC,TRBV7-8,.,.,TRBJ1-2
CASSLKPGYEQFF,TGCGCCAGCAGCCTGAAGCCGGGGTATGAGCAGTTCTTC,TRBV4-1,.,once,TRBJ2-1
CASRLTGGGEAFF,TGTGCCAGCAGGCTGACAGGGGGCGGGGAAGCTTTCTTT,TRBV2,TRBD1,.,TRBJ1-1
CASSRTGTEQYF,TGTGCCAGCAGCCGGACAGGGACCGAGCAGTACTTC,TRBV7-6,TRBD1,.,TRBJ2-7
CATLMTGGTEAFF,TGTGCCACCTTGATGACAGGGGGGACTGAAGCTTTCTTT,TRBV6-5,TRBD1,.,TRBJ1-1
CASSPRTTDTIYF,TGCGCCAGCAGCCCCCGGACCACGGACACCATATATTTT,TRBV4-3,.,.,TRBJ1-3
CASSSTPVTEAFF,TGTGCCAGCAGCTCCACCCCGGTCACTGAAGCTTTCTTT,TRBV11-3,.,.,TRBJ1-1
CASSSPSGTPNYGYTF,TGTGCCAGCAGTTCCCCCTCGGGGACACCTAACTATGGCTACACCTTC,TRBV28,.,.,TRBJ1-2
CASSETVTTNEQFF,TGTGCCAGCAGTGAAACGGTTACTACCAATGAGCAGTTCTTC,TRBV2,.,.,TRBJ2-1
CASTTGWTVNEKLFF,TGTGCCAGCACCACCGGGTGGACCGTAAATGAAAAACTGTTTTTT,TRBV28,.,few,TRBJ1-4
CASSQGGGNSNQPQHF,TGTGCCAGCTCGCAAGGTGGCGGAAATAGCAATCAGCCCCAGCATTTT,TRBV18,.,.,TRBJ1-5
CASSLSASTGELFF,TGCGCCAGCAGCCTATCGGCCTCCACCGGGGAGCTGTTTTTT,TRBV5-1,.,.,TRBJ2-2
CASSRKGNSSPLHF,TGTGCCAGCTCGAGAAAGGGTAATTCCTCACCCCTCCACTTT,TRBV2,.,few,TRBJ1-6